The rows below give T cell receptor beta chains drawn from one sample of a study of shared clonotypes between healthy human individuals. Profiled with immunoSEQ multiplex PCR; TCRdb holds only in-frame clones, not every one. This table holds about 710,000 clones, 73% found once. The sequencing input was memory CD4+ T cells sorted from blood. The source is a woman in her 30s in good health. Both conserved end residues are part of each CDR3. D genes are given only for firm matches. A row's size may be missing; if present it is once, few, many or a size class.

size	V	J	D	DNA	CDR3
.	TRBV15	TRBJ2-7	.	TGTGCCACCAGCAGAGGAGGGTACGAGCAGTACTTC	CATSRGGYEQYF
.	TRBV5-4	TRBJ2-7	TRBD2	TGTGCCAGCAGCCACTATATGGGACTAGCGGGAACCTACGAGCAGTACTTC	CASSHYMGLAGTYEQYF
.	TRBV5-4	TRBJ2-3	TRBD2	TGTGCCAGCAGCTTGTCGCGCGGGAGGGCAGATACGCAGTATTTT	CASSLSRGRADTQYF
.	TRBV7-6	TRBJ1-3	TRBD1	TGTGCCAGCAGCTCCCGGAGACTCAGGGGGCAAGGAAACACCATATATTTT	CASSSRRLRGQGNTIYF
.	TRBV19	TRBJ2-1	.	TGTGCCAGTAGTACCTCACGAGAGGGAGGAGAGCAGTTCTTC	CASSTSREGGEQFF
.	TRBV28	TRBJ1-1	.	TGTGCCAGCACGGTTAACACTGAAGCTTTCTTT	CASTVNTEAFF
.	TRBV5-1	TRBJ1-2	TRBD1	TGCGCCAGCAGCAATGGACAGGGGCTCTATGGCTACACCTTC	CASSNGQGLYGYTF
.	TRBV29-1	TRBJ2-1	.	TGCAGCGTTGGGGCCCCTGGAGGTAGGGTCTACAATGAGCAGTTCTTC	CSVGAPGGRVYNEQFF
.	TRBV4-1	TRBJ2-5	.	TGCGCCAGCAGCCAAGAAGGTTACGGGAACCAGTACTTC	CASSQEGYGNQYF
few	TRBV19	TRBJ1-1	.	TGTGCCAGTAGTATAGTACTGAACACTGAAGCTTTCTTT	CASSIVLNTEAFF
.	TRBV14	TRBJ2-7	.	TGTGCCAGCAGCCAAGACGTCCGGGCCATCTACGAGCAGTACTTC	CASSQDVRAIYEQYF
.	TRBV6-5	TRBJ1-2	.	TGTGCCACGGGGAAGGTTCAAAACAGGGGCTACACCTTC	CATGKVQNRGYTF
.	TRBV11-1	TRBJ1-3	.	TGTGCCAGCAGCCAGGACAGCCGCTCTGGAAACACCATATATTTT	CASSQDSRSGNTIYF
few	TRBV5-1	TRBJ2-1	TRBD2	TGCGCCAGCAGCCCCCAACCCGGGACTAGCGGGAGATGGGGCTCCTACAATGAGCAGTTCTTC	CASSPQPGTSGRWGSYNEQFF
.	TRBV6-1	TRBJ2-7	.	TGTGCCAGCAGTGAAGCCTTAAGCGGCATTGCCTACGAGCAGTACTTC	CASSEALSGIAYEQYF
.	TRBV6-5	TRBJ2-7	TRBD2	TGTGCCAGCAGTTACGGTAGCGGGACCTCCTACTACGAGCAGTACTTC	CASSYGSGTSYYEQYF
.	TRBV5-1	TRBJ1-1	.	TGCGCCAGCAGCATTGGGGGCCGAGAAGCTTTCTTT	CASSIGGREAFF
.	TRBV7-9	TRBJ2-7	.	TGTGCCAGCAGAGGCGGGACAGACCCCTACGAGCAGTACTTC	CASRGGTDPYEQYF
many	TRBV2	TRBJ2-4	.	TGTGCCAGCAAGGCGGAAATAGCCAAAAACATTCAGTACTTC	CASKAEIAKNIQYF
.	TRBV19	TRBJ1-5	.	TGTGCCAGTAGTCCCGGGCTCAGCAATCAGCCCCAGCATTTT	CASSPGLSNQPQHF
.	TRBV5-5	TRBJ2-2	.	TGTGCCAGCAGCGGGCCCTTATTTCCCGGGGAGCTGTTTTTT	CASSGPLFPGELFF
.	TRBV28	TRBJ2-5	.	TGTGCCAGCAGTTTATTGGACACTGACCGGTCGGAGACCCAGTACTTC	CASSLLDTDRSETQYF
.	TRBV29-1	TRBJ2-5	.	TGCAGCGTTGCACCGCCTGAGGCACATTGGGAGACCCAGTACTTC	CSVAPPEAHWETQYF
.	TRBV29-1	TRBJ1-2	.	TGCAGCGTAGCTGACACGAACTATGGCTACACCTTC	CSVADTNYGYTF
.	TRBV10-3	TRBJ1-5	TRBD1	TGTGCCATCAGACAGGGGGAGGATCAGCCCCAGCATTTT	CAIRQGEDQPQHF
once	TRBV25-1	TRBJ2-7	TRBD2	TGTGCCAGCAGTGAAACGCTTAGCCTAGCGGGAGCGGACGAGCAGTACTTC	CASSETLSLAGADEQYF
.	TRBV28	TRBJ1-5	.	TGTGCCAGCAGTTTACGTCAGGGGACGTCTCAGCCCCAGCATTTT	CASSLRQGTSQPQHF
.	TRBV14	TRBJ2-3	.	TGTGCCAGCAGCCAAGGCTACTTAAGCACAGATACGCAGTATTTT	CASSQGYLSTDTQYF
.	TRBV6-5	TRBJ1-1	.	TGTGCCAGCAGTCGGGACCGAGTGAACACTGAAGCTTTCTTT	CASSRDRVNTEAFF
.	TRBV6-5	TRBJ1-6	TRBD1	TGTGCCAGCAGTTACTCGGGACAGGGGGATTCACCCCTCCACTTT	CASSYSGQGDSPLHF
many	TRBV5-1	TRBJ1-2	TRBD1	TGCGCCAGCAGTTTGGGACAGGGGATGCGGGGCTACACCTTC	CASSLGQGMRGYTF
.	TRBV4-2	TRBJ2-7	TRBD2	TGTGCCAGCAGCTATCGGACTAGCGGGACCTACGAGCAGTACTTC	CASSYRTSGTYEQYF
.	TRBV19	TRBJ1-1	TRBD1	TGTGCCAGTAGTACGATAGAGACAGGGGGCACTGAAGCTTTCTTT	CASSTIETGGTEAFF
.	TRBV5-1	TRBJ2-2	.	TGCGCCAGCAGCTCACACGGTTACGGCGGGGAGCTGTTTTTT	CASSSHGYGGELFF
.	TRBV4-2	TRBJ2-3	TRBD2	TGTGCCAGCAGCCAAGAGCTAGCGGGAGTGGCAGATACGCAGTATTTT	CASSQELAGVADTQYF
.	TRBV7-8	TRBJ2-5	TRBD2	TGTGCCAGCAGCTTATCACTAGCGGGGCCGCAAGAGACCCAGTACTTC	CASSLSLAGPQETQYF
.	TRBV6-1	TRBJ1-5	TRBD1	TGTGCCAGCAGCGAAACAGGGGGCGCGTATCAGCCCCAGCATTTT	CASSETGGAYQPQHF
.	TRBV28	TRBJ1-1	.	TGTGCCAGCCGAAGCACTGAAGCTTTCTTT	CASRSTEAFF
.	TRBV27	TRBJ2-3	.	TGTGCCAGCAGTTTTTATAGCACAGATACGCAGTATTTT	CASSFYSTDTQYF
.	TRBV5-4	TRBJ2-1	TRBD1	TGTGCCAGCAGCTTCGACCCGACAGGGAGCTCCTACAATGAGCAGTTCTTC	CASSFDPTGSSYNEQFF
.	TRBV7-6	TRBJ2-6	.	TGTGCCAGCAGCTTACAGGGTGGGGCCAACGTCCTGACTTTC	CASSLQGGANVLTF
.	TRBV9	TRBJ2-5	TRBD2	TGTGCCAGCAGCGTAGCTACGACTAGCGGGAGGGCCGGTATCCCCAATTCCCAAGAGACCCAGTACTTC	CASSVATTSGRAGIPNSQETQYF
many	TRBV7-9	TRBJ2-7	TRBD2	TGTGCCAGCAGCTCAGGGACTAGCGGGAACTCCGACGAGCAGTACTTC	CASSSGTSGNSDEQYF
.	TRBV7-3	TRBJ2-3	.	TGTGCCAGCAGCTTAAACCCGGGCCACACAGATACGCAGTATTTT	CASSLNPGHTDTQYF